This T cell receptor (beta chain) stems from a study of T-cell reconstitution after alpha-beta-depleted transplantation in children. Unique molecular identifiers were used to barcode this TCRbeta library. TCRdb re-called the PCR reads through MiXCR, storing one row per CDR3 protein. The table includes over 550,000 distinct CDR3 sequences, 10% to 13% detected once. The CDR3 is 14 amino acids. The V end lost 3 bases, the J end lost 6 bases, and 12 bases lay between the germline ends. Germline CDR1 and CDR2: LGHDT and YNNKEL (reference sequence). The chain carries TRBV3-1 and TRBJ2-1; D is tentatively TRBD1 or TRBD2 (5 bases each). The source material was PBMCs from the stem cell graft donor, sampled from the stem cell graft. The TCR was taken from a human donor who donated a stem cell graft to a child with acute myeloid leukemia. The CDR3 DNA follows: TGTGCCAGCAGCCAGAGGGGCCTACGCAATGAGCAGTTCTTC. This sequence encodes CASSQRGLRNEQFF.